The 30 T cell receptor beta chains in this list originate from one sample, sequenced in a study of T cell clonality in common variable immunodeficiency. Clones were read by immunoSEQ multiplex PCR, and TCRdb kept only the in-frame ones, dropping some. The sample contains roughly 30,000 clones, none of them singletons. Sequencing input: peripheral blood mononuclear cells. The receptors were gathered from a person between 18 and 70 years old in good health.

This clone has ten or more counts. From the germline J gene comes the end of the CDR3, since the read stops 3 residues before it. J is TRBJ2-3 and V is TRBV5-1, with D perhaps matching TRBD2 (5 bases). The ends were cut back, 4 bases at V and 3 bases at J, with 12 bases in the middle. The germline V gene has CDR1 SGHRS and CDR2 YFSETQ. The CDR3 has 14 residues. The CDR3: CASSLRGETDTQYF. The CDR3 bases that were read are TGCGCCAGCAGCCTCCGGGGTGAGACAGATACG. The complete variable domain, with remaining parts taken from reference TRBV5-1 and TRBJ2-3, reads KAGVTQTPRYLIKTRGQQVTLSCSPISGHRSVSWYQQTPGQGLQFLFEYFSETQRNKGNFPGRFSGRQFSNSRSEMNVSTLELGDSALYLCASSLRGETDTQYFGPGTRLTVL.

In its sample, this clone was seen many times. The read stops 3 residues short of the end of the CDR3; the missing end is completed from the germline J gene. The rearrangement joins TRBV6-1 to TRBJ2-1; D ambiguous. V lost 3 bases to trimming and J lost 4 bases, with 10 bases between them. Germline V gene sequence: CDR1 MNHNS, CDR2 SASEGT. The CDR3 runs 14 residues. CDR3 bases read: TGTGCCAGCAGTGATAAGGCTCTGTACAATGAG. This codes for CASSDKALYNE. The full CDR3 is CASSDKALYNEQFF.

In this sample, this clone turned up many times. Sequencing ends 3 residues short of the CDR3 end; the germline J gene provides the rest. The gene calls are TRBV19 and TRBJ1-2; the D gene is possibly TRBD1 (5 bases). This CDR3 contains 14 residues. Looked up from germline, CDR1 is LNHDA and CDR2 is SQIVND (reference sequence). V was cut by 2 bases and J by 5 bases, with 12 bases left in between. The CDR3: CASSISAGGYGYTF. CDR3 bases read: TGTGCCAGTAGTATATCAGCCGGGGGGTATGGC.

To note about this clone: The sequence runs out 3 residues before the end of the CDR3; the remainder is reconstructed from the germline J gene. The chain links TRBV18 to TRBJ1-5; tentative D call: TRBD1 (5 bases). Trimming took 6 bases from V and 9 from J, leaving 12 bases between them. Germline V gives CDR1 KGHSH, CDR2 LQKENI. The CDR3 has 12 amino acids. The part of the CDR3 DNA that was read is TGTGCCAGCTCCTCCGAAGGGGTGCCC. Protein sequence: CASSSEGVP. The whole CDR3 protein reads CASSSEGVPQHF.

There are many counts of this clone. The germline gene is not matched at one end of the junction; a read error may be the cause. From the germline J gene comes the end of the CDR3, since the read stops 3 residues before it. The chain combines TRBV12-3 or TRBV12-4 with TRBJ2-7, with unresolved D. The CDR3 is made up of 13 amino acids. The CDR3 protein is CVSSTQVSYEQYF. The part of the CDR3 DNA that was read is TGTGTCAGCAGCACCCAGGTCTCCTACGAG.

This clone was counted many times. Coverage ceases 3 residues before the CDR3 finishes, and the germline J gene fills in the end. This chain links TRBV20-1 with TRBJ2-3; D is unclear. Per the germline V gene, CDR1 is DFQATT and CDR2 is SNEGSKA (reference sequence). This CDR3 region has 12 residues. The part of the CDR3 DNA that was read is TGCAGCGCTGGAAGAAGCGAAAATACG. Protein product: CSAGRSENT. The entire CDR3 sequence reads CSAGRSENTQYF.

This clone counts as large (0.1 to 1%). Sequencing ends 3 residues short of the CDR3 end; the germline J gene provides the rest. The V gene is TRBV15, the J gene TRBJ2-5; 8 bases are a match to TRBD1. This CDR3 is built from 13 residues. CDR1 is LNHNV, CDR2 YYDKDF, per germline (reference sequence). The J segment lost 5 bases and the V segment lost 3 bases, leaving 2 bases of the junction unmatched. Partial CDR3 DNA: TGTGCCACCAGCAGCACAGGGGGGGAGACC. The encoded protein is CATSSTGGET. The whole CDR3 protein reads CATSSTGGETQYF.

This clone was seen at least ten times. Read data end 3 residues before the CDR3 end; the end is taken from the germline J gene. The V and J genes are TRBV20-1 and TRBJ2-1, with TRBD1 identical over 10 bases. The J segment lost 7 bases and the V segment lost 0 bases, leaving 9 bases of the junction unmatched. The CDR3 sequence is 16 residues long. Germline V gives CDR1 DFQATT, CDR2 SNEGSKA (reference sequence). Here the CDR3 reads CSARDPGTGVKNEQFF. The sequenced CDR3 bases are TGCAGTGCTAGAGACCCCGGGACAGGGGTTAAGAATGAG.

This clone has at least ten counts. From the germline J gene comes the end of the CDR3, since the read stops 3 residues before it. The chain uses TRBV20-1 and TRBJ1-5; D is uncertain. Trimming took off 5 bases at V and 5 bases at J, with 4 bases between the two ends. The CDR3 consists of 10 residues. Germline assignment: CDR1 DFQATT and CDR2 SNEGSKA (reference sequence). This CDR3 reads CSAYYQPQHF. The CDR3 bases that were read are TGCAGTGCTTACTATCAGCCC.

This clone occurred many times. The read halts 3 residues ahead of the CDR3 end, with the missing end drawn from the germline J gene. The V call is TRBV5-4, the J call TRBJ2-3; 8 bases map to TRBD2. Losses at the gene ends were 5 bases for V and 3 bases for J; bases not matched to a gene: 8. This CDR3 is 15 amino acids long. Germline V lookup: CDR1 SGHNT, CDR2 YYREEE (reference sequence). Partial CDR3 DNA: TGTGCCAGCAGGCCCCCGGGGGGGATAACAGATACG. Translation: CASRPPGGITDT. The whole CDR3 protein reads CASRPPGGITDTQYF.

This clone has at least ten counts. The CDR3 end is not reached by the read, which stops 3 residues before it; the germline J gene fills it in. The V call is TRBV2, the J call TRBJ2-2, with a possible D match to TRBD1 (7 bases). CDR1 is SNHLY, CDR2 FYNNEI, per germline. The CDR3 runs to 15 residues. The V gene lost 5 bases and the J gene lost 7 bases, with 17 bases spanning the gap. Incomplete CDR3 DNA: TGTGCCAGCAGTAACAGGGGACTTCAGGTCGGGGAG. As protein: CASSNRGLQVGE. The CDR3 in full is CASSNRGLQVGELFF.

This clone came up a few times. The sequenced fragment ends 3 residues before the CDR3 boundary, so the rest is inferred from the germline J gene. The chain has TRBV7-9 and TRBJ1-2; no clear D. Germline CDR1 SEHNR, CDR2 FQNEAQ (reference sequence). CDR3 size: 12 residues. The CDR3 spells CASSLVENTYTF. CDR3 bases read: TGTGCCAGCAGCTTAGTAGAGAATACC.

This clone occurred a few times. The read ends 3 residues early relative to the CDR3; the germline J gene fills the gap. This chain links TRBV19 with TRBJ2-5, with D maybe TRBD2 (6 bases). Germline-derived CDR1 and CDR2 are LNHDA and SQIVND (reference sequence). This CDR3 region has 21 residues. The V and J ends lost 5 bases and 3 bases respectively, with 34 bases between them. The covered CDR3 bases are TGTGCCAGTAGTCCTCTCAGCCGGGGCCGGGGGATAGCCGCAGATAAAGAGACC. Residues: CASSPLSRGRGIAADKET. The CDR3 reads in full as CASSPLSRGRGIAADKETQYF. Full variable domain (remainder filled in from reference TRBV19 and TRBJ2-5): DGGITQSPKYLFRKEGQNVTLSCEQNLNHDAMYWYRQDPGQGLRLIYYSQIVNDFQKGDIAEGYSVSREKKESFPLTVTSAQKNPTAFYLCASSPLSRGRGIAADKETQYFGPGTRLLVL.

This clone came up many times. The read ends 3 residues early relative to the CDR3; the germline J gene fills the gap. The chain links TRBV5-5 to TRBJ2-2; D uncertain. CDR3 size: 12 residues. In germline, CDR1 is SGHKS, CDR2 YYEKEE (reference sequence). The sequenced part of the CDR3 DNA is TGTGCCAGCAGCTTTTCCCAGGTTCGG. It is translated as CASSFSQVR. In full, the CDR3 reads CASSFSQVRLFF.

This clone has more than one count but fewer than ten. Read data end 3 residues before the CDR3 end; the end is taken from the germline J gene. V usage is TRBV5-6 and J usage is TRBJ1-1; D not resolved. Germline loops: CDR1 SGHDT, CDR2 YYEEEE. This CDR3 spans 12 amino acids. The covered CDR3 bases are TGTGCCAGCAGCTTGGTGAGCGCGGGA. Protein: CASSLVSAG. In full, the CDR3 reads CASSLVSAGAFF.

This clone was seen many times. The read ends 3 residues before the CDR3 terminus; that terminus is restored from the germline J gene. The rearrangement uses TRBV6-4 and TRBJ2-7, with D perhaps matching TRBD1 (6 bases). V lost 8 bases and J 6 bases, leaving 20 bases between the germline ends. CDR1 is MRHNA and CDR2 is SNTAGT in the germline V gene. This CDR3 has 14 residues. CDR3 protein: CASALSPGVGEQYF. CDR3 DNA, as far as it was read: TGTGCCAGCGCCCTAAGCCCAGGGGTGGGCGAG.

A note on this clone: The CDR3 goes on 3 residues after the read ends, and that part is filled in from the germline J gene. The V call is TRBV6-4, the J call TRBJ2-1, with 14 positions matching TRBD2. Losses at the gene ends were 2 bases for V and 6 bases for J; bases not matched to a gene: 3. This CDR3 contains 16 residues. The germline V gene encodes CDR1 MRHNA and CDR2 SNTAGT. The CDR3 sequence: CASSDTGTSGSNEQFF. CDR3 DNA, as far as it was read: TGTGCCAGCAGTGACACCGGGACTAGCGGGAGCAATGAG.

This clone was seen at least ten times. The CDR3 goes on 3 residues after the read ends, and that part is filled in from the germline J gene. The chain joins TRBV19 to TRBJ1-3; D is unresolved. Germline lookup yields CDR1 LNHDA and CDR2 SQIVND (reference sequence). V was shortened by 2 bases and J by 3 bases, with 17 bases between the two germline ends. CDR3 size: 17 residues. The sequenced part of the CDR3 DNA is TGTGCCAGTAGTATACTGGGCATAAGAAGTGTTGGAAACACC. Protein sequence: CASSILGIRSVGNT. The complete CDR3 protein is CASSILGIRSVGNTIYF. Combining the CDR3 with reference TRBV19 and TRBJ1-3 gives the whole variable domain DGGITQSPKYLFRKEGQNVTLSCEQNLNHDAMYWYRQDPGQGLRLIYYSQIVNDFQKGDIAEGYSVSREKKESFPLTVTSAQKNPTAFYLCASSILGIRSVGNTIYFGEGSWLTVV.

This clone has ten or more counts. Sequencing ends 3 residues short of the CDR3 end; the germline J gene provides the rest. The chain joins TRBV10-3 to TRBJ2-6, with TRBD2 matching over 7 bases. The germline gives CDR1 ENHRY, CDR2 SYGVKD. This CDR3 comprises 18 residues. V gave up 8 bases and J gave up 1 base; unmatched junction bases: 14. The covered CDR3 bases are TGTGCCATCGGAGGGAGGGGTCTTTCTACATCTGGGGCCAACGTC. This sequence encodes CAIGGRGLSTSGANV. The entire CDR3 reads CAIGGRGLSTSGANVLTF.

This clone was picked up a small number of times. The read stops 3 residues short of the end of the CDR3; the missing end is completed from the germline J gene. The chain is built from TRBV7-6 and TRBJ1-1; D remains unclear. Germline V CDR1 and CDR2: SGHVS, FNYEAQ. V lost 0 bases, J lost 3 bases, and 8 bases lay in between. There are 14 residues in the CDR3. The CDR3 loop is CASSLALADTEAFF. CDR3 DNA, as far as it was read: TGTGCCAGCAGCTTAGCGCTGGCAGACACTGAA.

This clone was observed at least ten times. The sequence runs out 3 residues before the end of the CDR3; the remainder is reconstructed from the germline J gene. The gene calls are TRBV6-1 and TRBJ2-2; weak D call: TRBD2 (7 bases). Germline V gene lookup returns CDR1 MNHNS and CDR2 SASEGT. CDR3 length: 13 amino acids. CDR3 region: CASSEGGRRELFF. The sequenced CDR3 bases are TGTGCCAGCAGTGAGGGGGGGCGGAGAGAG.

This clone has ten or more counts. The read ends 3 residues early relative to the CDR3; the germline J gene fills the gap. The rearrangement joins TRBV7-3 to TRBJ2-3; D is possibly TRBD2 (6 bases). CDR3 length: 15 amino acids. The germline gives CDR1 SGHTA, CDR2 FQGTGA. V was trimmed by 1 base and J by 2 bases, leaving 10 bases between them. The DNA read from the CDR3 is TGTGCCAGCAGCTTAAACGGGGACTTCACAGATACG. Translating gives CASSLNGDFTDT. The entire CDR3 is CASSLNGDFTDTQYF.

This clone was recorded at least ten times. The read gets to within 3 residues of the CDR3 end, and the germline J gene fills in the rest. The rearrangement links TRBV10-3 to TRBJ1-4, with D possibly matching TRBD1 (6 bases). The germline CDR1 and CDR2 sequences are ENHRY and SYGVKD. CDR3 length equals 14 residues. The chain's CDR3 is CAIRGGTPPRSLFF. CDR3 bases read: TGTGCCATCAGGGGTGGGACACCTCCCCGATCA.

Points on this clone: The sequence runs out 3 residues before the end of the CDR3; the remainder is reconstructed from the germline J gene. The gene calls are TRBV6-2 or TRBV6-3 and TRBJ1-1, with D possibly matching TRBD1 (5 bases). Germline V gives CDR1 MNHEY, CDR2 SVGEGT. The CDR3 runs to 15 residues. The ends were cut back, 5 bases at V and 4 bases at J, with 17 bases in the middle. The CDR3 protein is CASSTSPGMTTEAFF. The CDR3 DNA, read in part, is TGTGCCAGCAGTACCTCGCCAGGGATGACCACTGAA.

This clone appeared many times. The CDR3 is cut off 3 residues early in the read; its end comes from the germline J gene. The chain couples TRBV5-1 to TRBJ1-1, with TRBD1 as a possible D gene (6 bases). This CDR3 is built from 14 residues. From germline, CDR1 is SGHRS and CDR2 YFSETQ. V shed 4 bases and J shed 7 bases, with 17 bases lying between them. The CDR3 here is CASSPRGFSGEAFF. The sequenced CDR3 bases are TGCGCCAGCAGCCCCAGGGGCTTCAGTGGTGAA.

On this clone itself: The read gets to within 3 residues of the CDR3 end, and the germline J gene fills in the rest. The V and J genes are TRBV7-9 and TRBJ1-4; D gene uncertain. This CDR3 spans 15 amino acids. The germline V gene encodes CDR1 SEHNR and CDR2 FQNEAQ (reference sequence). Partial CDR3 DNA: TGTGCCAGCAGCTTAGGAAGCTCCTATAATTCACCA. Residues: CASSLGSSYNSP. In full, the CDR3 reads CASSLGSSYNSPLFF.

The table lists this clone with many counts. The sequenced fragment ends 3 residues before the CDR3 boundary, so the rest is inferred from the germline J gene. The chain couples TRBV30 to TRBJ2-2, with a weak D call TRBD2 (7 bases). V lost 2 bases and J lost 6, with 19 bases in between. The CDR3 spans 16 residues. The germline gives CDR1 GTSNPN, CDR2 SVGIG (reference sequence). The CDR3 DNA, read in part, is TGTGCCTGGAGTATTAGGGGGGGAATCGGTCCCGGGGAG. Translating it yields CAWSIRGGIGPGE. The CDR3 in full is CAWSIRGGIGPGELFF.

In the case of this clone: Sequencing ends 3 residues short of the CDR3 end; the germline J gene provides the rest. This chain joins TRBV5-6 and TRBJ1-2, with D uncertain. Germline lookup yields CDR1 SGHDT and CDR2 YYEEEE. The CDR3 consists of 12 residues. Here the CDR3 reads CASSFFPYDYTF. Partial CDR3 DNA: TGTGCCAGCAGCTTTTTTCCCTACGAC.

This clone was counted many times. The read halts 3 residues ahead of the CDR3 end, with the missing end drawn from the germline J gene. The rearrangement links TRBV29-1 to TRBJ2-7, with D possibly matching TRBD2 (5 bases). CDR1 and CDR2 (germline): SQVTM, ANQGSEA. The CDR3 runs 14 residues. The germline V and J ends were trimmed by 5 bases and 6 bases, with 20 bases remaining between them. The CDR3 loop is CSVWGSGGVAEQYF. CDR3 DNA, as far as it was read: TGCAGCGTTTGGGGAAGCGGCGGCGTCGCCGAG.

Note on this clone: The read halts 3 residues ahead of the CDR3 end, with the missing end drawn from the germline J gene. V usage is TRBV11-2 and J usage is TRBJ2-5; TRBD2 matches 7 bases. CDR3 length: 15 residues. CDR1 and CDR2 (germline): SGHAT, FQNNGV. V lost 5 bases to trimming and J lost 5 bases; unmatched junction nucleotides: 11. This CDR3 reads CASSPPGGRLETQYF. Partial CDR3 DNA: TGTGCCAGCAGCCCACCCGGGGGGAGGCTTGAGACC.